This entry concerns a single TCR beta chain. This clone was observed a few times. This receptor's antigen is unknown. No base qualities exist here, and no much larger clone lies one base off it. This sample is drawn from a study of blood T cell repertoires in COVID-19 (dated by TCRdb to 2019 to 2021). Describing the broader study: The collaborator samples originated in the United States, Italy and Spain and spanned the acute and convalescent phases of COVID-19. The material from the prospective study consisted of cDNA or gDNA derived from T cells, B-cell-depleted T cells, or PBMCs. Deeply sampled blood TCRbeta repertoires from subjects exposed to, actively infected with, or recovered from COVID-19 were included in the dataset. The repertoires were made available in a free public database intended to serve as a resource for research on the immune response to SARS-CoV-2. Samples came from the ongoing ImmuneRACE study (first 160 participants) plus 1,254 subjects from 6 global collaborators. A de-identified subject ID, COVID-19 status, age in years and sex were almost always included in the sample metadata. HLA class I and class II types, where available, came from metadata supplied by the sample provider rather than from assay-based typing.

Summary of the overall study and its limitations: How much clinical and demographic metadata was included differed by source and by participant, and the metadata was provided uncurated.

In the prospective study, participants were 18 to 89 years old, resided in about two dozen geographic areas of the United States, and were enrolled through a virtual design. In the prospective study, cohorts were assigned on the basis of participant-reported clinical history obtained from a screening survey and a study questionnaire. For ImmuneRACE Cohort 3, a participant was defined as recovered based on two consecutive negative NP/OP PCR tests, clearance by a healthcare professional, or resolution of symptoms. In the prospective study, mobile phlebotomists collected whole blood, serum and a nasopharyngeal or oropharyngeal swab from each participant. Over a roughly 2-month period, participants in the prospective study had the option of providing additional blood draws and questionnaires. Before DNA extraction, blood samples from the prospective study were shipped at room temperature or frozen.

TCRbeta CDR3 regions were amplified from genomic DNA using the immunoSEQ Assay, a bias-controlled multiplex PCR. As for how the authors treated the data: Within the assay, amplification of reference gene primers was used to estimate how many nucleated cells each sample contained. To quantify the absolute abundance of each unique TCRbeta CDR3 rearrangement, sequence reads were collapsed and filtered. For each sample, productive Simpson clonality was calculated as the square root of Simpson's diversity index over productive rearrangements. What TCRdb holds here is the immuneACCESS table cut down to in-frame rearrangements. Part of the clones is not present; checked against another copy, under half of the missing clones reflect an unresolved V gene, and the others are unexplained. Clone size and V and J calls were adopted from that table, with D and trimming inferred from the DNA. The sample table shows 180,000 or so clones, and roughly 83% are seen once. Together, the top ten hold 13% of the sample.

Sequenced material: PBMCs or T cells enriched from blood (not recorded which). The receptor was derived from a woman aged 60-70 years who had recovered from COVID-19.

The sequence in DNA is TGCGCCAGCAGTTCATTCTCTGGGGCCAACGTCCTGACTTTC. It translates to CASSSFSGANVLTF. This chain is built from TRBV5-1 and TRBJ2-6, with no reliable assignment of the D segment. Inclusive of the bounding cysteine and phenylalanine, the CDR3 is 14 residues long. The read is trimmed to its CDR3 DNA, 42 bases read in frame from base 1. Trimming takes 5 bases from V and 0 bases from J, and the germline ends sit 6 bases apart. The germline V gene sets CDR1 to SGHRS and CDR2 to YFSETQ.